The clone carrying this T cell receptor beta chain was detected only a few times. The entry originates in a study of CD8 T cells in ankylosing spondylitis. V was pared by 6 bases and J by 2 bases, with 16 bases between. CDR1 SNHLY and CDR2 FYNNEI come from the germline V gene. This CDR3 region has 15 residues. Each CDR3 protein is one row after TCRdb ran MiXCR on the 5' RACE reads. Among 300,000 to 400,000 distinct CDR3 sequences listed, roughly 14% were seen once. The rearrangement uses TRBV2 and TRBJ1-2, with D maybe TRBD1 (5 bases). This receptor was taken from a male donor with ankylosing spondylitis or in good health (not recorded which). The sample consisted of blood, either unsorted or a sorted T cell fraction (not recorded which). The CDR3 reads CASRGGTAVNYGYTF. Here the CDR3 DNA reads TGTGCCAGCAGGGGTGGGACGGCCGTAAACTATGGCTACACCTTC. The whole variable domain, filled in from reference TRBV2 and TRBJ1-2, reads EPEVTQTPSHQVTQMGQEVILRCVPISNHLYFYWYRQILGQKVEFLVSFYNNEISEKSEIFDDQFSVERPDGSNFTLKIRSTKLEDSAMYFCASRGGTAVNYGYTFGSGTRLTVV.